This passage covers 23 T cell receptor beta chains from one sample sequenced in a study of technical replicates of blood from a few donors. Using immunoSEQ multiplex PCR, the repertoire was profiled, and TCRdb retains in-frame clones only, with some absent. The sample holds around 95,000 clones; approximately 93% are singletons and the top ten take 0.2% to 0.3%. Source material: T cells isolated from PBMCs. These receptors all come from a human donor in good health.

The table lists this clone with a count of one. The chain couples TRBV14 to TRBJ2-5, with 9 bases fitting TRBD2. V was pared by 4 bases and J by 5 bases, with 5 bases of the junction left unmatched. There are 14 residues in the CDR3. Germline V lookup: CDR1 SGHDN, CDR2 FVKESK. CDR3 region: CASSLWTSEETQYF. The CDR3 DNA is TGTGCCAGCAGCCTGTGGACTAGCGAGGAGACCCAGTACTTC.

The rearrangement links TRBV19 to TRBJ1-1, with D possibly being TRBD1 (5 bases). The CDR3 sequence is 12 residues long. Germline assignment: CDR1 LNHDA and CDR2 SQIVND (reference sequence). The V and J ends lost 1 base and 6 bases respectively, with 6 bases between them. The CDR3 coding sequence is TGTGCCAGTAGTATAGGGGGCCCTGAAGCTTTCTTT. Translated: CASSIGGPEAFF.

Only a few counts were recorded for this clone. CDR3 sequence: CASSRGTAGNTIYF. In nucleotides, the CDR3 is TGTGCCAGCTCGCGCGGGACAGCTGGAAACACCATATATTTT. V and J are TRBV18 and TRBJ1-3; 7 bases match TRBD1. The CDR3 is made up of 14 amino acids. Germline V gene sequence: CDR1 KGHSH, CDR2 LQKENI. V was pared by 6 bases and J by 2 bases, with 4 bases of the junction left unmatched. Full variable domain (missing parts from reference TRBV18 and TRBJ1-3): NAGVMQNPRHLVRRRGQEARLRCSPMKGHSHVYWYRQLPEEGLKFMVYLQKENIIDESGMPKERFSAEFPKEGPSILRIQQVVRGDSAAYFCASSRGTAGNTIYFGEGSWLTVV.

The chain recombines TRBV7-2 with TRBJ2-7; 7 bases fit TRBD1. The CDR3 is 15 residues long. V shed 5 bases, J shed 0 bases, and the junction held 7 bases outside the gene matches. Germline CDR1 SGHTA, CDR2 FQGNSA. The CDR3 sequence is CASSPGGPLSYEQYF. CDR3 bases: TGTGCCAGCAGCCCAGGGGGTCCCCTCTCCTACGAGCAGTACTTC.

As for this clone: Relative to the germline gene, one junction end is altered; a read error may explain this. The V and J genes are TRBV7-6 and TRBJ1-1; D is ambiguous. Germline CDR1 SGHVS, CDR2 FNYEAQ. This CDR3 has 15 residues. The CDR3 DNA follows: TGTGCCAGCAGCTCAGAGCCGGGATCCTCTTTTGAAACTTTCTTT. It yields the protein CASSSEPGSSFETFF. The entire variable domain, with the rest obtained from reference TRBV7-6 and TRBJ1-1, is as follows: GAGVSQSPRYKVTKRGQDVALRCDPISGHVSLYWYRQALGQGPEFLTYFNYEAQQDKSGLPNDRFSAERPEGSISTLTIQRTEQRDSAMYRCASSSEPGSSFETFFGQGTRLTVV.

The V gene is TRBV4-1, the J gene TRBJ1-3; possible D gene TRBD1, 6 bases. This CDR3 contains 17 residues. Trimming cost V 0 bases and J 4 bases, with 16 bases left between them. CDR1 and CDR2 (germline): MGHRA, YSYEKL. The CDR3 is CASSQEGGAFSGNTIYF. For the CDR3, the DNA is TGCGCCAGCAGCCAAGAAGGGGGAGCCTTTAGCGGAAACACCATATATTTT.

The rearrangement uses TRBV19 and TRBJ1-1; 7 bases map to TRBD1. This CDR3 has 13 amino acids. Germline CDR1 is LNHDA and CDR2 is SQIVND (reference sequence). After removal of 5 bases from V and 7 bases from J, the junction contained 7 bases not matched to a gene. The CDR3 reads CASSGRDRGEAFF. CDR3 DNA: TGTGCCAGTAGTGGCCGGGACAGAGGTGAAGCTTTCTTT. Supplemented by reference TRBV19 and TRBJ1-1, the full variable domain reads DGGITQSPKYLFRKEGQNVTLSCEQNLNHDAMYWYRQDPGQGLRLIYYSQIVNDFQKGDIAEGYSVSREKKESFPLTVTSAQKNPTAFYLCASSGRDRGEAFFGQGTRLTVV.

V usage is TRBV6-1 and J usage is TRBJ2-7; D is perhaps TRBD2 (5 bases). This CDR3 is 14 amino acids long. The germline gives CDR1 MNHNS, CDR2 SASEGT. V was trimmed by 8 bases and J by 7 bases, leaving 21 bases between them. The DNA for the CDR3 is TGTGCCAGCTCGTACGGGAATCTCGTACGTGAGCAGTACTTC. Translating gives CASSYGNLVREQYF.

The V gene is TRBV4-1, the J gene TRBJ2-1; possibly TRBD1 for D (6 bases). Trimming removed 6 bases at V and 1 base at J, with 25 bases between. CDR3 length: 19 amino acids. CDR1 MGHRA and CDR2 YSYEKL come from the germline V gene. The CDR3 loop reads CASSHITRGSGRSYNEQFF. CDR3 coding DNA: TGCGCCAGCAGTCATATTACCAGGGGATCTGGAAGGTCCTACAATGAGCAGTTCTTC.

This clone appeared a single time. This CDR3 is CASSLNPAGYNSPLHF. The CDR3 DNA follows: TGTGCCAGCAGCTTAAATCCCGCAGGCTATAATTCACCCCTCCACTTT. The chain uses TRBV7-9 and TRBJ1-6; D unclear. The CDR3 is 16 amino acids. Germline CDR1 is SEHNR and CDR2 is FQNEAQ (reference sequence). Deletions cut 2 bases from V and 3 bases from J, with 11 bases between.

V usage is TRBV6-5 and J usage is TRBJ2-1, with D perhaps TRBD2 (5 bases). The CDR3 is 12 residues long. The germline V gene has CDR1 MNHEY and CDR2 SVGAGI. Deletions cut 5 bases from V and 9 bases from J, with 11 bases between. Here the CDR3 DNA reads TGTGCCAGCAGTCCCCGGAGCGGTGAGCAGTTCTTC. Its translation: CASSPRSGEQFF.

The V and J genes are TRBV11-1 and TRBJ2-3; D gene ambiguous. This CDR3 has 16 residues. V was clipped by 5 bases and J by 1 base, with 16 bases between them. Germline assignment: CDR1 SGHAT and CDR2 FQDESV (reference sequence). This chain's CDR3 is CASSPRVARRTDTQYF. CDR3 sequence (DNA): TGTGCCAGCAGCCCCCGGGTAGCACGCCGCACAGATACGCAGTATTTT.

The chain is built from TRBV6-6 and TRBJ2-3; TRBD2 agrees at 9 bases. The CDR3 consists of 16 residues. V lost 2 bases to trimming and J lost 2 bases; unmatched junction nucleotides: 5. Looked up from germline, CDR1 is MNHNY and CDR2 is SVGAGI (reference sequence). The CDR3 loop is CASSYVRGGPTDTQYF. The CDR3, as DNA: TGTGCCAGCAGTTACGTGCGGGGGGGACCCACAGATACGCAGTATTTT.

DNA for the CDR3: TGTGCCAGCAGTCAACTAGCCGGGACAGCGAACACTGAAGCTTTCTTT. It is translated as CASSQLAGTANTEAFF. The chain uses TRBV25-1 and TRBJ1-1, with 7 bases that match TRBD1. CDR3 size: 16 residues. After removal of 5 bases from V and 1 base from J, the junction contained 10 bases not matched to a gene. Germline V CDR1 and CDR2: MGHDK, SYGVNS.

The rearrangement links TRBV28 to TRBJ2-7; 8 nucleotides align to TRBD2. The CDR3 contains 16 residues. Looked up from germline, CDR1 is MDHEN and CDR2 is SYDVKM. V lost 10 bases to trimming and J lost 3 bases; unmatched junction nucleotides: 17. CDR3 nucleotide sequence: TGTGCCACCAAAGCGGGAGCAGTCAGCTCCGTCTACGAGCAGTACTTC. It is translated as CATKAGAVSSVYEQYF. Complete variable domain (other parts from reference TRBV28 and TRBJ2-7): DVKVTQSSRYLVKRTGEKVFLECVQDMDHENMFWYRQDPGLGLRLIYFSYDVKMKEKGDIPEGYSVSREKKERFSLILESASTNQTSMYLCATKAGAVSSVYEQYFGPGTRLTVT.

The chain couples TRBV7-9 to TRBJ2-3; 9 nucleotides align to TRBD2. Trimming cost V 2 bases and J 1 base; bases outside gene matches: 10. The length of the CDR3 is 18 residues. The germline V gene has CDR1 SEHNR and CDR2 FQNEAQ (reference sequence). The CDR3 loop is CASSLPSGGIGGTDTQYF. The CDR3 nucleotides read TGTGCCAGCAGCTTACCCAGCGGGGGGATAGGGGGCACAGATACGCAGTATTTT.

The rearrangement joins TRBV18 to TRBJ2-5; TRBD1 aligns across 8 bases. There are 16 residues in the CDR3. Germline lookup yields CDR1 KGHSH and CDR2 LQKENI. The V and J ends lost 6 bases and 5 bases, in that order; junction bases with no gene match: 14. The CDR3: CASSRGQVLEGETQYF. CDR3 nucleotide sequence: TGTGCCAGCTCCCGGGGACAGGTCCTCGAAGGCGAGACCCAGTACTTC.

The chain joins TRBV30 to TRBJ2-3, with 12 bases lining up with TRBD2. This CDR3 spans 17 amino acids. Trimming cost V 2 bases and J 4 bases; bases outside gene matches: 10. Germline CDR1 is GTSNPN and CDR2 is SVGIG (reference sequence). The CDR3 DNA reads TGTGCCTGGAGTCTCAACCACGGACTAGCGGGGTCAGATACGCAGTATTTT. This codes for CAWSLNHGLAGSDTQYF.

The chain joins TRBV2 to TRBJ1-5; no clear D gene. This CDR3 is built from 14 residues. V was trimmed by 5 bases and J by 3 bases, leaving 11 bases between them. Germline V gives CDR1 SNHLY, CDR2 FYNNEI. CDR3 in amino acids: CASSSRTDNQPQHF. CDR3 DNA: TGTGCCAGCAGTTCCCGGACTGACAATCAGCCCCAGCATTTT.

CDR3 coding DNA: TGTGCCAGCAGCCTAACCCCGACAGGGACAGATACGCAGTATTTT. It yields the protein CASSLTPTGTDTQYF. The chain carries TRBV27 and TRBJ2-3; 7 bases are shared with TRBD1. The CDR3 is 15 residues long. V gave up 6 bases and J gave up 3 bases; unmatched junction bases: 9. Germline CDR1 reads MNHEY; CDR2 reads SMNVEV (reference sequence).

The chain recombines TRBV4-1 with TRBJ2-1, with TRBD2 identical over 13 bases. This CDR3 is 16 amino acids long. With V trimmed by 3 bases and J by 6 bases, 5 bases remained unmatched. Germline CDR1 and CDR2: MGHRA and YSYEKL. The chain's CDR3 is CASSHMGLAGPNEQFF. The CDR3 coding sequence is TGCGCCAGCAGCCACATGGGACTAGCGGGACCCAATGAGCAGTTCTTC.

This chain connects TRBV28 to TRBJ2-7, with D tentatively TRBD2 (6 bases). Trimming pared 5 bases from V and 7 bases from J, leaving 15 bases between. This CDR3 comprises 13 residues. Germline V CDR1 and CDR2: MDHEN, SYDVKM. The chain's CDR3 is CASSPRDLREQYF. Written as DNA, the CDR3 is TGTGCCAGCAGTCCGCGGGATCTTCGGGAGCAGTACTTC.

The J gene is TRBJ2-6, the V gene TRBV28, with 7 bases fitting TRBD2. The CDR3 loop spans 15 amino acids. The V gene's germline CDR1 is MDHEN and CDR2 SYDVKM. The V segment lost 7 bases and the J segment 0 bases; nucleotides outside the gene matches: 3. In DNA, the CDR3 is TGTGCCAGCAACGGGGGGAGCTCTGGGGCCAACGTCCTGACTTTC. This translates into CASNGGSSGANVLTF.